The T cell receptor beta chain described here comes from a study of PD-1 blockade in classical Hodgkin lymphoma (dated by TCRdb to the early 2020s). The study in broad terms: Nivolumab dosing was 3 mg/kg intravenously every 2 weeks, continuing until either disease progression or unacceptable toxicity. The study used TCR beta sequencing and CyTOF to define a peripheral blood immune signature of response to PD-1 blockade in classical Hodgkin lymphoma. The investigation overall reported the following: Patients starting nivolumab less than 1 year after ASCT had lower diversity and were excluded from later analyses to avoid confounding by immune reconstitution. A significant rise by C4D1 was seen in CD4+ but not CD8+ TCR diversity (p=0.0027 vs p=0.16), with the rise being most apparent in complete responders (p=0.02). The study was limited to a single clinical trial cohort, and causes of repertoire differences, possibly disease activity or prior therapy, remained undefined. Among trial patients, those achieving complete response had baseline diversity similar to that of newly diagnosed patients, while diversity was significantly lower in partial responders and progressors. Baseline TCR diversity was reported as lower in newly diagnosed patients than in healthy donors, and lower still in relapsed/refractory patients.

Looking up the germline V gene yields CDR1 MNHEY and CDR2 SVGAGI. Including the terminal cysteine and phenylalanine, the CDR3 comprises 14 residues. Kept here is only the CDR3 DNA, which spans 42 bases and is read in frame from base 1. The V and J ends are trimmed by 2 bases and 3 bases, leaving 9 bases between them. The time point label corresponds to: cycle 4 day 1 (C4D1), after 5 to 7 weeks of nivolumab. Relapse after autologous stem cell transplantation had occurred in all trial patients, and cohorts A, B and C were distinguished by prior brentuximab vedotin exposure. The trial cohort included 55 to 60 patients with relapsed/refractory classical Hodgkin lymphoma, and each patient had a best overall response of complete response, partial response or progressive disease. In the multi-cohort phase II CheckMate 205 trial, trial patients received single-agent nivolumab. An independent review committee assessed best overall response by applying the 2007 International Working Group response criteria. Trial PBMCs were obtained immediately prior to nivolumab initiation (C1D1) and on therapy at cycle 2 day 1 and cycle 4 day 1. Peripheral blood was collected in 8 mL Vacutainer Cell Preparation Tubes, from which PBMCs were isolated by centrifugation and then cryopreserved.

Regarding this clone: Its antigen remains undetermined. Base quality data are lacking; no much larger clone is found one base away.

The Qiagen DNeasy kit was used to extract genomic DNA both from unsorted PBMCs and from the negatively selected CD4+ and CD8+ fractions. TCR beta CDR3 regions were amplified by immunoSEQ multiplex PCR using primers annealing to V and J segments. A synthetic immune receptor repertoire was used to minimize amplification bias, and any remaining bias was removed computationally after sequencing. The published analysis was carried out like this. Repertoire diversity was quantified as the Shannon entropy index using custom Python scripts. Unsorted, CD4+ and CD8+ repertoires were analyzed separately, except in combined analyses where CD4+ and CD8+ sequences were merged in silico. Clonal expansion was defined as at least a 2-fold frequency increase after treatment relative to C1D1, with a pseudocount of 0.5 for undetected baseline clones. Clones with 0 or 1 copy at C1D1 were classified as singleton clones, and clones with 2 or more copies were classified as non-singleton clones. Clones expanded in unsorted samples were assigned a CD4+, CD8+ or unknown annotation through matching of protein sequences in sorted samples from the same patient. Wilcoxon tests on paired samples were used to test diversity changes from C1D1 to C4D1. TCRdb re-hosts the immuneACCESS table, in-frame sequences only. Its copies lack some clones; in the studies checked, an unresolved V gene accounts for under half of them, and the cause for the rest is not known. The V and J calls and the clone size are those of that table, but D and trimming were determined from the DNA. The sample table shows some 58,000 clones, and roughly 89% are seen once. The ten largest clones represent 9% to 12% of the sample.

The starting material was peripheral blood mononuclear cells (PBMCs), obtained before the fourth cycle of nivolumab. This clonotype originated in a human donor with classical Hodgkin lymphoma. This receptor chain uses TRBV6-5 and TRBJ2-3; the D gene cannot be resolved reliably. The DNA is TGTGCCAGCAGTTACCTCAAGAGGACAGATACGCAGTATTTT. This gives the protein CASSYLKRTDTQYF.